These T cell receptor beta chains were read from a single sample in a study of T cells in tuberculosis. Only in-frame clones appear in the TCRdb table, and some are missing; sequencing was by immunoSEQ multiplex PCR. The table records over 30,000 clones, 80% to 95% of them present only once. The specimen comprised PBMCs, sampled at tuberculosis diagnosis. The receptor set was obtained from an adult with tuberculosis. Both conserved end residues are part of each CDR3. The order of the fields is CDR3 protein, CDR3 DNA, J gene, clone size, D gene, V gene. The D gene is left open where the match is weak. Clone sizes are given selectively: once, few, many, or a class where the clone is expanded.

CATSRDYPQNSNQPQHF,TGTGCCACCAGCAGAGATTACCCACAGAATAGCAATCAGCCCCAGCATTTT,TRBJ1-5,NA,NA,TRBV15
CATSRDRGYNQPQHF,TGTGCCACCAGCAGAGACAGGGGATACAATCAGCCCCAGCATTTT,TRBJ1-5,once,NA,TRBV15
CASSPSAGSVTYEQYF,TGTGCCAGTAGCCCTTCGGCAGGGTCCGTCACCTACGAGCAGTACTTC,TRBJ2-7,NA,NA,TRBV19
CATSREGTSLDYTF,TGTGCCACCAGCAGAGAAGGGACATCTCTGGACTACACCTTC,TRBJ1-2,NA,NA,TRBV15
CASSPTGTAYGYTF,TGTGCCAGCAGCCCTACCGGGACAGCCTATGGCTACACCTTC,TRBJ1-2,NA,TRBD1,TRBV27
CASHTFRQGPTEAFF,TGTGCCAGCCACACGTTTAGACAGGGACCCACTGAAGCTTTCTTT,TRBJ1-1,NA,TRBD1,TRBV18
CASSEEWEGREKLFF,TGTGCCAGCAGTGAAGAGTGGGAGGGAAGGGAAAAACTGTTTTTT,TRBJ1-4,NA,NA,TRBV2
CASSFGRDYSGNTIYF,TGTGCCAGCAGCTTCGGCAGGGATTACTCTGGAAACACCATATATTTT,TRBJ1-3,NA,NA,TRBV5-6
CASSLSSGGDGQYF,TGTGCCAGCAGTTTATCGTCAGGGGGAGACGGGCAGTACTTC,TRBJ2-7,NA,TRBD1,TRBV28
CASSHKQGAGYTF,TGCGCCAGCAGTCATAAGCAGGGGGCCGGCTACACCTTC,TRBJ1-2,NA,TRBD1,TRBV23-1
CASSKRTVPYEQYF,TGTGCCAGCAGCAAAAGGACAGTCCCCTACGAGCAGTACTTC,TRBJ2-7,NA,NA,TRBV14
CASSIVGQGGTRAEAFF,TGTGCCAGTAGTATAGTTGGACAGGGAGGGACAAGGGCTGAAGCTTTCTTT,TRBJ1-1,NA,TRBD1,TRBV19
CASSDGGYEQYF,TGCGCCAGCAGTGACGGGGGATACGAGCAGTACTTC,TRBJ2-7,NA,NA,TRBV10-2
CASTPDRMAKNIQYF,TGTGCCAGTACCCCGGACAGGATGGCCAAAAACATTCAGTACTTC,TRBJ2-4,NA,TRBD1,TRBV19
CASRTSRGGDGYTF,TGTGCCAGCAGGACGAGCCGGGGGGGTGATGGCTACACCTTC,TRBJ1-2,NA,NA,TRBV25-1
CASSWAGGYEQYF,TGCGCCAGCAGCTGGGCAGGGGGCTACGAGCAGTACTTC,TRBJ2-7,NA,TRBD1,TRBV5-1
CASSLGQGDGYTF,TGTGCCAGCAGCTTAGGGCAGGGGGATGGCTACACCTTC,TRBJ1-2,NA,TRBD1,TRBV7-9
CATLTGTYEQYF,TGTGCCACCCTGACAGGGACCTACGAGCAGTACTTC,TRBJ2-7,NA,TRBD1,TRBV2
CASSGTSGGAETQYF,TGTGCCAGCAGTGGGACTAGCGGGGGGGCAGAGACCCAGTACTTC,TRBJ2-5,NA,TRBD2,TRBV25-1
CASSWTGGSNEQFF,TGTGCCAGCAGCTGGACAGGGGGAAGCAATGAGCAGTTCTTC,TRBJ2-1,NA,TRBD1,TRBV27
CASSLLAGAAYEQYF,TGTGCCAGCAGTTTACTAGCGGGGGCCGCCTACGAGCAGTACTTC,TRBJ2-7,NA,TRBD2,TRBV28
CASSHTHGLAEETQYF,TGTGCCAGCAGCCATACCCACGGGCTAGCAGAAGAGACCCAGTACTTC,TRBJ2-5,NA,NA,TRBV14
CASSRGGTSGSNEQFF,TGTGCCAGCAGCCGGGGGGGGACTAGCGGGAGCAATGAGCAGTTCTTC,TRBJ2-1,NA,TRBD2,TRBV6-6
CASSPGGLNTEAFF,TGCGCCAGCAGCCCCGGAGGACTGAACACTGAAGCTTTCTTT,TRBJ1-1,NA,NA,TRBV5-1
CASSFVRIGPYEQYF,TGTGCCAGCAGCTTTGTCCGCATTGGCCCCTACGAGCAGTACTTC,TRBJ2-7,NA,NA,TRBV5-5
CATSRGAGLNTEAFF,TGTGCCACCAGCAGGGGGGCAGGGTTGAACACTGAAGCTTTCTTT,TRBJ1-1,NA,NA,TRBV15
CASSHSWTGNQPQHF,TGCGCCAGCAGCCACTCCTGGACGGGAAATCAGCCCCAGCATTTT,TRBJ1-5,medium-sized,NA,TRBV4-1
CASSKSRRDTYEQYF,TGTGCCAGCAGCAAAAGTCGGAGGGATACCTACGAGCAGTACTTC,TRBJ2-7,NA,NA,TRBV21-1
CASSPPGATTEAFF,TGTGCCAGCTCACCACCGGGGGCGACCACTGAAGCTTTCTTT,TRBJ1-1,NA,NA,TRBV18
CAWSTDRLGYEQYF,TGTGCCTGGAGTACCGACAGGTTAGGCTACGAGCAGTACTTC,TRBJ2-7,NA,NA,TRBV30
CASSVSGGGPDTQYF,TGTGCCAGCAGCGTAAGTGGCGGGGGGCCAGATACGCAGTATTTT,TRBJ2-3,once,TRBD2,TRBV9
CASSTSIPIDPSYTF,TGTGCCAGCAGCACTTCCATCCCGATTGATCCCAGCTACACCTTC,TRBJ1-2,NA,NA,TRBV6-5
CASSLSSGPYEQYF,TGTGCCAGCAGTTTATCATCGGGTCCCTACGAGCAGTACTTC,TRBJ2-7,NA,NA,TRBV27
CASILLAGGINEQFF,TGTGCCAGCATCCTACTAGCGGGGGGAATCAATGAGCAGTTCTTC,TRBJ2-1,once,TRBD2,TRBV28
CASMSREDQPQHF,TGTGCCAGTATGTCGAGGGAGGACCAGCCCCAGCATTTT,TRBJ1-5,NA,NA,TRBV19
CASSPRPGPSTDTQYF,TGTGCCAGCAGCCCCCGACCGGGTCCTAGCACAGATACGCAGTATTTT,TRBJ2-3,NA,NA,TRBV7-8
CASSPKQELTVTSEAFF,TGTGCCAGCAGCCCCAAACAAGAATTGACAGTTACATCTGAAGCTTTCTTT,TRBJ1-1,NA,NA,TRBV9
CATSTVTGGNQPQHF,TGTGCCACCAGCACAGTTACAGGGGGCAATCAGCCCCAGCATTTT,TRBJ1-5,NA,TRBD1,TRBV15
CASSLAVQGNTGELFF,TGCGCCAGCAGCTTGGCCGTACAGGGCAACACCGGGGAGCTGTTTTTT,TRBJ2-2,NA,NA,TRBV5-1
CASTEDRTYEQYF,TGCGCCAGCACCGAGGACAGGACCTACGAGCAGTACTTC,TRBJ2-7,NA,TRBD1,TRBV10-2
CATSDRGPETQYF,TGTGCCACCTCGGACAGGGGGCCGGAGACCCAGTACTTC,TRBJ2-5,NA,TRBD1,TRBV19
CASSGLSYEQYF,TGCGCCAGCAGCGGTCTATCCTACGAGCAGTACTTC,TRBJ2-7,NA,NA,TRBV4-1
CASSLDSWASGTIYF,TGTGCCAGCAGCCTCGACAGTTGGGCCTCGGGCACCATATATTTT,TRBJ1-3,NA,NA,TRBV11-2
CASSPTGLAGVPETQYF,TGCGCCAGCAGCCCAACAGGACTAGCGGGAGTTCCAGAGACCCAGTACTTC,TRBJ2-5,NA,TRBD2,TRBV4-1
CASSQGGLAGGDEQFF,TGCGCCAGCAGCCAAGGGGGACTAGCGGGAGGAGATGAGCAGTTCTTC,TRBJ2-1,NA,TRBD2,TRBV4-1
CASSQGSSLNGYTF,TGCGCCAGCAGCCAAGGCTCGTCACTAAATGGCTACACCTTC,TRBJ1-2,NA,NA,TRBV4-1
CASSVGQGGYGYTF,TGTGCCAGCAGCGTGGGACAGGGTGGCTATGGCTACACCTTC,TRBJ1-2,NA,TRBD1,TRBV11-2
CASSLAAAELNIQYF,TGCGCCAGCAGCTTGGCGGCTGCGGAGCTAAACATTCAGTACTTC,TRBJ2-4,NA,NA,TRBV5-1
CASSSDINYGYTF,TGCGCCAGCAGCTCAGATATTAACTATGGCTACACCTTC,TRBJ1-2,NA,NA,TRBV5-1
CSVEGGVTLNNEQFF,TGCAGCGTTGAAGGGGGGGTAACCCTGAACAATGAGCAGTTCTTC,TRBJ2-1,NA,NA,TRBV29-1
CASSYRGVAKNIQYF,TGTGCCAGCAGTTACAGGGGCGTAGCCAAAAACATTCAGTACTTC,TRBJ2-4,NA,TRBD1,TRBV28
CASSPATGRGELFF,TGTGCCAGCAGTCCAGCGACAGGGCGGGGGGAGCTGTTTTTT,TRBJ2-2,few,TRBD1,TRBV2
CASSLAGGYEQYF,TGTGCCAGCAGTTTAGCGGGAGGGTACGAGCAGTACTTC,TRBJ2-7,NA,TRBD2,TRBV25-1
CASSLAPQGAVTEAFF,TGTGCCAGCAGCTTAGCTCCGCAGGGGGCGGTCACTGAAGCTTTCTTT,TRBJ1-1,once,TRBD1,TRBV7-8
CASSYSRATDYGYTF,TGTGCCAGCAGTTACTCGAGAGCCACGGACTATGGCTACACCTTC,TRBJ1-2,NA,NA,TRBV6-5
CSAMPDSMNTEAFF,TGCAGCGCAATGCCAGACAGCATGAACACTGAAGCTTTCTTT,TRBJ1-1,NA,NA,TRBV29-1
CATSKTSWADTAGEQYF,TGTGCCACCAGCAAAACAAGTTGGGCCGATACCGCGGGTGAGCAGTACTTC,TRBJ2-7,once,NA,TRBV15
CASSWSSGMNEQFF,TGTGCCAGCAGTTGGTCTAGCGGGATGAATGAGCAGTTCTTC,TRBJ2-1,NA,TRBD2,TRBV27
CASRGTGGLYEQYF,TGTGCCAGCAGGGGGACAGGGGGCCTATACGAGCAGTACTTC,TRBJ2-7,NA,TRBD1,TRBV2
CASSLAGLSRQQNIQYF,TGCGCCAGCAGCTTGGCGGGACTCTCTCGCCAGCAAAACATTCAGTACTTC,TRBJ2-4,NA,NA,TRBV5-1